This TCR beta chain was recorded in a study of T cell changes during pregnancy in multiple sclerosis. Clones were sequenced by immunoSEQ multiplex PCR, and TCRdb holds only the in-frame ones, with some missing. The sample has around 15,000 clones, less than 90% seen once. The CDR3 consists of 19 residues. The chain recombines TRBV12-2 with TRBJ2-1; TRBD1, the table's D call, lacks a check against the DNA. TRBV12-2 is classified as a pseudogene. Specimen: CD8+ T cells from peripheral blood mononuclear cells, collected in the third trimester of pregnancy. The source is a female donor in good health, enrolled as a control in a pregnancy study. The CDR3 DNA is TGTGCAAGTCGCTTAGCGGAGACAGGGGCTGGGGCTAGCTACGGTGAGCAGTTCTTC. Its translation: CASRLAETGAGASYGEQFF.